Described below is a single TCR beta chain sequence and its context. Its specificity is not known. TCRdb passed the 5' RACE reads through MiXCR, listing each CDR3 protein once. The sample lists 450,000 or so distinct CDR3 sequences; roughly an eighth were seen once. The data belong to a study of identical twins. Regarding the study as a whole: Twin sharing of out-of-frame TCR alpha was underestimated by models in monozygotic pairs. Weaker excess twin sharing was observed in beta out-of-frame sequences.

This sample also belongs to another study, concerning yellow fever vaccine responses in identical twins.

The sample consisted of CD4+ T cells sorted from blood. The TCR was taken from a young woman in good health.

The CDR3 coding sequence is TGCAGTGCCAGTTCTGTCGCGCGGGGGGGCGGGACAGATACGCAGTATTTT. This codes for CSASSVARGGGTDTQYF. The rearrangement links TRBV20-1 to TRBJ2-3; 9 bases map to TRBD2. V dropped 6 bases and J dropped 3; count of bases not matched to a gene: 16. Germline values: CDR1 DFQATT, CDR2 SNEGSKA (reference sequence). The CDR3 loop spans 17 amino acids.